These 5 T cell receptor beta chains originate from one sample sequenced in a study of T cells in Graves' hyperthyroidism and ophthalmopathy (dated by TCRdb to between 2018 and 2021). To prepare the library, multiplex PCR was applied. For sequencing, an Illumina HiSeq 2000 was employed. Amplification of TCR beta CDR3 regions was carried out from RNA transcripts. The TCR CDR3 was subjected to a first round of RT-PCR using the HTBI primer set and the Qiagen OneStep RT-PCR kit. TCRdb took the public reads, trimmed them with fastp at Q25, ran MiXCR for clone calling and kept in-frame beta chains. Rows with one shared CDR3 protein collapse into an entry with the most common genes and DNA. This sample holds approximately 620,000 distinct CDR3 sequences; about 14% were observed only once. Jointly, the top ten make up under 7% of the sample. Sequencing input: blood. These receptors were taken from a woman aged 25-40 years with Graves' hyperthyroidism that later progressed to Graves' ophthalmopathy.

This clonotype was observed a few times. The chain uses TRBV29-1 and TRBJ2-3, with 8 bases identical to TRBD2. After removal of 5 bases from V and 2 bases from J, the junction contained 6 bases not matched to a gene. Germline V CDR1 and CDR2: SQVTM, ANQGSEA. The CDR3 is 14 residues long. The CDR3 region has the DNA TGCAGCGTTCGAAGCGGGAGCCCCACAGATACGCAGTATTTT. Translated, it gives CSVRSGSPTDTQYF.

CDR3 amino acids: CASRFPLKTGVAKNIQYF. CDR3 in DNA: TGTGCCAGCAGGTTCCCACTAAAGACAGGAGTAGCCAAAAACATTCAGTACTTC. The gene calls are TRBV6-7 and TRBJ2-4; possibly TRBD1 for D (6 bases). TRBV6-7 is flagged as an ORF with uncertain function. There are 18 residues in the CDR3. The V gene lost 6 bases and the J gene lost 0 bases, with 21 bases spanning the gap.

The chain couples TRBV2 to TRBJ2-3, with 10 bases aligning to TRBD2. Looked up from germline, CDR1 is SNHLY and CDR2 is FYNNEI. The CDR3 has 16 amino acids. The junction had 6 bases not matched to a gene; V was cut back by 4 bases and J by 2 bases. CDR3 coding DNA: TGTGCCAGCAGTGTGCGGACTAGCGGCTACACAGATACGCAGTATTTT. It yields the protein CASSVRTSGYTDTQYF.

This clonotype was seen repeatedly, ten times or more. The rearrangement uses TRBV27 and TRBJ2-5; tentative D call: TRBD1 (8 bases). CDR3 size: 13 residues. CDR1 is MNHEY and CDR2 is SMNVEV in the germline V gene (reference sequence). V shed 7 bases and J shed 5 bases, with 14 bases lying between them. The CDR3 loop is CASKRDRLETQYF. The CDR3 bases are TGTGCCAGCAAGCGGGACAGGCTGGAGACCCAGTACTTC.

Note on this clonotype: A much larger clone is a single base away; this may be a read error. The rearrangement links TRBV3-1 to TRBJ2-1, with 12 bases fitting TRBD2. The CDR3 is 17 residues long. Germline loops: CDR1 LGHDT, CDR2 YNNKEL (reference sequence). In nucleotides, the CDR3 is TGTGTCAGCAGCCAAAGGGCGCTAGCGGGGGGGGGCGATGAGCAGTTCTTC. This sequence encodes CVSSQRALAGGGDEQFF.